This T cell receptor beta chain was captured in a study of blood T cell repertoires in COVID-19. As for the study in general: Whether acute or convalescent, the COVID-19 samples came from the United States, Italy and Spain. PBMCs, B-cell-depleted T cells, or T cells were the source of the cDNA or gDNA that made up the material.

In the authors' workflow: Researchers report that nucleated cell counts were estimated from reference gene primer amplification. Generated by immunoSEQ multiplex PCR, the TCRdb table keeps only in-frame clones and is missing some. The V and J calls and clone size are taken from that table; D and trimming were inferred from the DNA. The sample yields 120,000 to 150,000 clones, 90% seen once. Germline V lookup: CDR1 GTSNPN, CDR2 SVGIG (reference sequence). The V and J ends lost 4 bases and 8 bases, in that order; junction bases with no gene match: 3. This CDR3 has 11 residues. Sequencing was done on a sample of peripheral blood. This TCR came from a woman aged 80 or over with acute or convalescent COVID-19. The chain has TRBV30 and TRBJ1-1, with 8 bases matching TRBD1. The CDR3 DNA follows: TGTGCCTGGACTGACAGGGGAGAAGCTTTCTTT. Translated, it gives CAWTDRGEAFF.